Shown below are 7 T cell receptor beta chains from a single sample sequenced in a study of CD8 T cells in Susac syndrome. Random hexamers were used to reverse transcribe an amount of roughly 0.45 to 1 ug RNA. TCRdb analysed the immunoSEQ multiplex PCR reads with MiXCR anew, one entry per CDR3 protein. In the table there are more than 150,000 distinct CDR3 sequences, approximately 95% of which are singletons. The source material was CD4+ T cells from PBMCs. The source is a human donor with Susac syndrome.

The V call is TRBV29-1, the J call TRBJ1-2; 7 bases are shared with TRBD1. There are 13 residues in the CDR3. From germline, CDR1 is SQVTM and CDR2 ANQGSEA. V shed 6 bases and J 3 bases; nucleotides not matched to a gene: 7. The CDR3 DNA sequence: TGCAGCGTAGACCGGGACAGCTACTATGGCTACACCTTC. It encodes CSVDRDSYYGYTF.

The chain employs TRBV7-6 and TRBJ2-1, with 10 positions matching TRBD2. The V gene's germline CDR1 is SGHVS and CDR2 FNYEAQ. V lost 7 bases, J lost 9 bases, and 9 bases stayed unmatched. The CDR3 sequence is 14 residues long. CDR3 loop: CASNPSGGAAEQFF. CDR3 nucleotide sequence: TGTGCCAGCAACCCCAGCGGGGGGGCCGCTGAGCAGTTCTTC.

The chain is built from TRBV3-1 and TRBJ1-3; D not certain. CDR3 size: 13 residues. Germline V gene sequence: CDR1 LGHDT, CDR2 YNNKEL (reference sequence). V lost 4 bases and J lost 1, with 5 bases in between. The chain's CDR3 is CASSRESGNTIYF. CDR3 DNA: TGTGCCAGCAGCCGGGAGTCTGGAAACACCATATATTTT.

This chain links TRBV7-2 with TRBJ2-1; the D is unclear. CDR1 and CDR2 from the germline V gene are SGHTA and FQGNSA. The CDR3 totals 14 residues. V lost 2 bases to trimming and J lost 7 bases, with 12 bases between them. The CDR3 DNA reads as TGTGCCAGCAGCTTAAAGGGCAGCTGGAATGAGCAGTTCTTC. This gives the protein CASSLKGSWNEQFF.

For the CDR3, the DNA is TGTGCCAGCAGTTTGTCCGCGGGCAATCAGCCCCAGCATTTT. Translated: CASSLSAGNQPQHF. The rearrangement uses TRBV6-5 and TRBJ1-5; D remains unclear. The germline V and J ends were trimmed by 4 bases and 2 bases, with 9 bases remaining between them. Germline CDR1 MNHEY, CDR2 SVGAGI. This CDR3 comprises 14 residues.

This chain connects TRBV12-5 to TRBJ2-3; D may be TRBD1 (6 bases). Trimming took off 4 bases at V and 8 bases at J, with 16 bases between the two ends. CDR3 length: 14 amino acids. Germline V gene sequence: CDR1 LGHNT, CDR2 FRNRAP. The CDR3, as DNA: TGTGCTAGTGGTTCGAGAAACGACAGGTCTACGCAGTATTTT. Its translation: CASGSRNDRSTQYF.

The gene calls are TRBV20-1 and TRBJ2-7, with 10 bases identical to TRBD2. This CDR3 has 15 amino acids. CDR1 is DFQATT and CDR2 is SNEGSKA in the germline V gene (reference sequence). J was trimmed by 2 bases and V by 0 bases; bases with no gene match: 4. The chain's CDR3 is CSARDASGGAYEQYF. The CDR3 DNA follows: TGCAGTGCTAGAGATGCTAGCGGGGGCGCCTACGAGCAGTACTTC.